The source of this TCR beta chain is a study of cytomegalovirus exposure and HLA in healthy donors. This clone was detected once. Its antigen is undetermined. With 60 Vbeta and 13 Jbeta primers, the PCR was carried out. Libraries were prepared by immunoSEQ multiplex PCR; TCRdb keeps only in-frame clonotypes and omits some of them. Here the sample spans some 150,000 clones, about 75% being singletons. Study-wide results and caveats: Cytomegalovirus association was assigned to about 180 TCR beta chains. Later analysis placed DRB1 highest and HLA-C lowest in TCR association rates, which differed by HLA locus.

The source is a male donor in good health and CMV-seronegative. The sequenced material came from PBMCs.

The CDR3 loop reads CASGGGRGNMASNYGYTF. Here the CDR3 DNA reads TGCGCCAGCGGGGGAGGGAGGGGAAACATGGCCAGTAACTATGGCTACACCTTC. V is TRBV5-1 and J is TRBJ1-2, with D possibly being TRBD1 (5 bases). Germline V gene lookup returns CDR1 SGHRS and CDR2 YFSETQ. V lost 7 bases and J lost 1, with 26 bases in between. The CDR3 extends over 18 amino acids.